This T cell receptor beta chain was observed in a study of regulatory T cells in long-lasting Graves disease. The ends were cut back, 6 bases at V and 2 bases at J, with 11 bases in the middle. The CDR3 spans 13 residues. Germline V gives CDR1 SGHAT, CDR2 FQNNGV. This clonotype was observed at least ten times. Regarding time point: newly diagnosed GD, antithyroid drugs for less than 3 months. Extracted RNA from PBMCs served as the source of the TCR library. Patients came from an endocrinology department in Xi'an, China. Blood from the periphery, around 10 milliliters in all, was drawn into EDTA tubes. Building the TCR beta libraries relied on iRepertoire HTBI primers, and CDR3 regions underwent Arm-PCR. Each CDR3 protein is one row after TCRdb ran MiXCR on the multiplex PCR reads. The table lists approximately 390,000 distinct CDR3 sequences, about a sixth of them singletons, with 20% in the top ten.

The sample was also linked to a second study, of T cells in Graves' hyperthyroidism and ophthalmopathy. As that study records: Absent ophthalmopathy progression within 18 months defined stable Graves' hyperthyroidism. The HTBI primer set drove a first-round RT-PCR of the TCR CDR3.

The specimen was peripheral blood mononuclear cells (PBMCs), collected at new diagnosis, from a patient treated with antithyroid drugs. The TCR comes from a woman younger than 30 with Graves disease. The chain recombines TRBV11-2 with TRBJ2-7, with D hard to call. DNA of the CDR3: TGTGCCAGCAGTCCGATCGACGCCTACGAGCAGTACTTC. This codes for CASSPIDAYEQYF.